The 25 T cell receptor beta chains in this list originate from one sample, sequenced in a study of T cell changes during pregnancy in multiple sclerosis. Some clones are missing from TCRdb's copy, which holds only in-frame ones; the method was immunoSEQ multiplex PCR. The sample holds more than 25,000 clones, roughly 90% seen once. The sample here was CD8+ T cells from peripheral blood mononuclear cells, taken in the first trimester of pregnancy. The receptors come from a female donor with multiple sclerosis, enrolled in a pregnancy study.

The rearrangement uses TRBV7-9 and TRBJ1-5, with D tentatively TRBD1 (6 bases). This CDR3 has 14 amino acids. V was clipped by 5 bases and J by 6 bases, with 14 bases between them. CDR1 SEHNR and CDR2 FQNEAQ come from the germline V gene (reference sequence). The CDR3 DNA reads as TGTGCCAGCAGCCTACAGGGTGTCGTTCAGCCCCAGCATTTT. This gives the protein CASSLQGVVQPQHF.

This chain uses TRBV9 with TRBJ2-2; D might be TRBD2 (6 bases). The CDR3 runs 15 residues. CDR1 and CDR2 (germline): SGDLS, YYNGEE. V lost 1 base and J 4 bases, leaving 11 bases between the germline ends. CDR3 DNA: TGTGCCAGCAGCGTAACGGGACTCGTCACCGGGGAGCTGTTTTTT. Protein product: CASSVTGLVTGELFF.

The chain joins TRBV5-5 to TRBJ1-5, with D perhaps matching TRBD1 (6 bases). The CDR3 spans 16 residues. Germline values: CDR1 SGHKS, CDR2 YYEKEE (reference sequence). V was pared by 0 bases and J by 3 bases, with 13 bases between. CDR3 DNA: TGTGCCAGCAGCTTGGGTGAAGGGGGTGACAATCAGCCCCAGCATTTT. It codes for CASSLGEGGDNQPQHF.

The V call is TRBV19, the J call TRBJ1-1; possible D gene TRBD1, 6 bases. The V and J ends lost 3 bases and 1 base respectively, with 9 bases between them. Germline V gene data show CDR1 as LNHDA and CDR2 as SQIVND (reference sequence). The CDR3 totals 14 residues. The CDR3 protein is CASSIRDTNTEAFF. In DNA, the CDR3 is TGTGCCAGTAGTATCCGGGACACGAACACTGAAGCTTTCTTT.

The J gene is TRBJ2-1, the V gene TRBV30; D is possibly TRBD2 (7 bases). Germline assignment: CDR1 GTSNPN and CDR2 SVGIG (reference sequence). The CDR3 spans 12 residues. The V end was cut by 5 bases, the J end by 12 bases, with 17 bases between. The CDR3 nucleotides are TGTGCCTGGGGTTGGGGGGGCGAGGGGCAGTTCTTC. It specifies CAWGWGGEGQFF.

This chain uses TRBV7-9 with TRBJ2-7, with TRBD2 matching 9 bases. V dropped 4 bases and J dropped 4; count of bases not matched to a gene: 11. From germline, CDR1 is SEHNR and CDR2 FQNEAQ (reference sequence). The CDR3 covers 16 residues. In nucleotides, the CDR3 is TGTGCCAGCAGCTCGACTCTTCGGACTAGCGATTACGAGCAGTACTTC. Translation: CASSSTLRTSDYEQYF. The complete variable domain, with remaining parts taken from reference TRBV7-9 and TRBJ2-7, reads DTGVSQNPRHKITKRGQNVTFRCDPISEHNRLYWYRQTLGQGPEFLTYFQNEAQLEKSRLLSDRFSAERPKGSFSTLEIQRTEQGDSAMYLCASSSTLRTSDYEQYFGPGTRLTVT.

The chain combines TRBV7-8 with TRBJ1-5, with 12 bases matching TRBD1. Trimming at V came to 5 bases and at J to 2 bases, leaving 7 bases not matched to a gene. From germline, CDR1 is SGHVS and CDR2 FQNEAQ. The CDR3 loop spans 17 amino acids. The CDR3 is CASSEGTGGVGNQPQHF. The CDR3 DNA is TGTGCCAGCAGCGAAGGGACAGGGGGCGTGGGCAATCAGCCCCAGCATTTT.

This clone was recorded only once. The CDR3 DNA reads TGTGCCAGCAGATATACAGGGGGCCGGGGCAATTCACCCCTCCACTTT. Translation gives CASRYTGGRGNSPLHF. The chain combines TRBV27 with TRBJ1-6; 9 positions match TRBD1. CDR1 is MNHEY and CDR2 is SMNVEV in the germline V gene (reference sequence). Unmatched junction bases numbered 10, after V lost 6 bases and J lost 7 bases. The CDR3 sequence is 16 residues long.

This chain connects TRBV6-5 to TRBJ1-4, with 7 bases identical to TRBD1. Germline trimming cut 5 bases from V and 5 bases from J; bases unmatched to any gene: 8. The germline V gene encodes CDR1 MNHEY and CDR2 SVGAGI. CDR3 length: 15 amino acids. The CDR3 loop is CASSNQGEPNEKLFF. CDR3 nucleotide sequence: TGTGCCAGCAGTAATCAGGGGGAGCCCAATGAAAAACTGTTTTTT.

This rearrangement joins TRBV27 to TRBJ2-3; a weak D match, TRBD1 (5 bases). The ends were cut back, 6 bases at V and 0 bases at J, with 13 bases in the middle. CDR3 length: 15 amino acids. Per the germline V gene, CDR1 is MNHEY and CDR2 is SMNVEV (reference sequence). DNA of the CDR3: TGTGCCAGCAGCCAAGGGGCTAGTAGCACAGATACGCAGTATTTT. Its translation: CASSQGASSTDTQYF.

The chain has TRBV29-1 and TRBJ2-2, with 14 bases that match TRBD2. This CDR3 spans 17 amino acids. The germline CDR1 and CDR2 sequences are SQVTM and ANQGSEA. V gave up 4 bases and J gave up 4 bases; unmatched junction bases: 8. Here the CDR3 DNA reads TGCAGCGTTGCTGGAGTGACTAGCGGGAGGGGCACCGGGGAGCTGTTTTTT. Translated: CSVAGVTSGRGTGELFF.

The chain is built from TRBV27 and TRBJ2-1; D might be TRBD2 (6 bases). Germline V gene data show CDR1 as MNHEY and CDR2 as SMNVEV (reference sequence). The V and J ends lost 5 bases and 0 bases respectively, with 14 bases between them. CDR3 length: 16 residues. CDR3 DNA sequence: TGTGCCAGCAGTCCGGTTGGAGGGAGCTCCTACAATGAGCAGTTCTTC. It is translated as CASSPVGGSSYNEQFF.

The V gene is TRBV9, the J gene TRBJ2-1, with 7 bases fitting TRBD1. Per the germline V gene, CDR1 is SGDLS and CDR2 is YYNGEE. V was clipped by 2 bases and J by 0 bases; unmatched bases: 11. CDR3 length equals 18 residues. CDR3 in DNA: TGTGCCAGCAGCGTCGCCCCGACAGGGAAGCGCTCCTACAATGAGCAGTTCTTC. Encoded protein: CASSVAPTGKRSYNEQFF.

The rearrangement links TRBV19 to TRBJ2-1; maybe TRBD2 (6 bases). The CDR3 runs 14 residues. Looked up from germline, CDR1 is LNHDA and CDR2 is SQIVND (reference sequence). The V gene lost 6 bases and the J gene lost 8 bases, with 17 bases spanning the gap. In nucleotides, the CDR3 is TGTGCCAGTAGGATGGGACTGGGAGGAGATGAGCAGTTCTTC. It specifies CASRMGLGGDEQFF.

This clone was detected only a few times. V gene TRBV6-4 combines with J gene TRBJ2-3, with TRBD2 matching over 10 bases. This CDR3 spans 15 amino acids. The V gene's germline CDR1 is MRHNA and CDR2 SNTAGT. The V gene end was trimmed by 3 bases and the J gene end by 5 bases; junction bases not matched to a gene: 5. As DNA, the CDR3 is TGTGCCAGCAGTGAAACAGCGGGAGGGGGAGATACGCAGTATTTT. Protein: CASSETAGGGDTQYF.

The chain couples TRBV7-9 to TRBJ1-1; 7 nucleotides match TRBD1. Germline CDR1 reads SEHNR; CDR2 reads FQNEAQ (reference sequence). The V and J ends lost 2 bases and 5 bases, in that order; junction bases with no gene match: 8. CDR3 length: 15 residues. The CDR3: CASSLLSTGSTEAFF. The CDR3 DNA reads TGTGCCAGCAGCTTACTATCGACAGGGTCGACTGAAGCTTTCTTT.

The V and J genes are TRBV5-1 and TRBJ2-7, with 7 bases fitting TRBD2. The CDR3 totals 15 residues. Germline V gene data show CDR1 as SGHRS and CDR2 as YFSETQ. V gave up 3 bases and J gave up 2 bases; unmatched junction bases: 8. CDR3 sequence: CASSSRGGEAYEQYF. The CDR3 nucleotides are TGCGCCAGCAGCTCCCGTGGGGGGGAGGCCTACGAGCAGTACTTC.

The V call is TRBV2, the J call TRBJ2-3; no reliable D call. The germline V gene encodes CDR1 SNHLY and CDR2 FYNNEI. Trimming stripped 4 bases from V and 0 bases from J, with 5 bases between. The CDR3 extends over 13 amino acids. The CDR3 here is CASSVRSTDTQYF. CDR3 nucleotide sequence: TGTGCCAGCAGTGTGAGGAGCACAGATACGCAGTATTTT.

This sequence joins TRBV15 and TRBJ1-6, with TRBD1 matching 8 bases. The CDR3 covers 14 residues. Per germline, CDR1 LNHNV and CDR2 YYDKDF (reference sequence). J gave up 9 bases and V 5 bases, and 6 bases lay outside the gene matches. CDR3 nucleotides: TGTGCCACCAGCGAAACCGGGACAGGTTCACCCCTCCACTTT. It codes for CATSETGTGSPLHF. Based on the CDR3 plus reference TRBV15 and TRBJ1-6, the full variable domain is DAMVIQNPRYQVTQFGKPVTLSCSQTLNHNVMYWYQQKSSQAPKLLFHYYDKDFNNEADTPDNFQSRRPNTSFCFLDIRSPGLGDTAMYLCATSETGTGSPLHFGNGTRLTVT.

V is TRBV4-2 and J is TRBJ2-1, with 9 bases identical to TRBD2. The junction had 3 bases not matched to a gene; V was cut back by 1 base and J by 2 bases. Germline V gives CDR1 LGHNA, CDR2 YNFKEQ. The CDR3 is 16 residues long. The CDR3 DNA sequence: TGTGCCAGCAGCCAAGGTATAGCGGGGGCCTACAATGAGCAGTTCTTC. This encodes CASSQGIAGAYNEQFF.

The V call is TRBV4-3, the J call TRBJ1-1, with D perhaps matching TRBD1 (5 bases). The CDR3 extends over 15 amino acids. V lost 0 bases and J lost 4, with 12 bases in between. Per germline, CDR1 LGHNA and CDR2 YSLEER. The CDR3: CASSQDRAGGTEAFF. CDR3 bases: TGCGCCAGCAGCCAAGACAGGGCGGGGGGCACTGAAGCTTTCTTT.

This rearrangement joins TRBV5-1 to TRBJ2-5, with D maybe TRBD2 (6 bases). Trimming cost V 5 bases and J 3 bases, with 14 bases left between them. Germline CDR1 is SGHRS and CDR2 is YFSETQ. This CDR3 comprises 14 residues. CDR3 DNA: TGCGCCAGCAGTAAAACCGGGGGAGAAGAGACCCAGTACTTC. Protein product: CASSKTGGEETQYF.

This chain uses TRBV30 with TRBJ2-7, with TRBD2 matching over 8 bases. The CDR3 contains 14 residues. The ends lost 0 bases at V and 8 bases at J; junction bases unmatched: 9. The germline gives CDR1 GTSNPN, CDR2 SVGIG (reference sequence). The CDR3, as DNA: TGTGCCTGGAGTGTAAAGCGGGGGTGGGGGAAGCAGTACTTC. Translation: CAWSVKRGWGKQYF.

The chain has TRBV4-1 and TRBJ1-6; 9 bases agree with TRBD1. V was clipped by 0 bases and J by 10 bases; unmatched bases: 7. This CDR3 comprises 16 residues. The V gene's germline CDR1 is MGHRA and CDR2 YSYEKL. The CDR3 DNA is TGCGCCAGCAGCCAAGATGGAACAGGGGGCGGGTCACCCCTCCACTTT. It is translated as CASSQDGTGGGSPLHF.

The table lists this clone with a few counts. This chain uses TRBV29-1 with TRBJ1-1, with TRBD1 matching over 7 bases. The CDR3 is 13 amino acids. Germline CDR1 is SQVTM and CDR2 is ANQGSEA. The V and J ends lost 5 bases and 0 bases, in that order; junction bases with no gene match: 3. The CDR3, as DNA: TGCAGCGTTATGGGGACAGTGAACACTGAAGCTTTCTTT. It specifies CSVMGTVNTEAFF.